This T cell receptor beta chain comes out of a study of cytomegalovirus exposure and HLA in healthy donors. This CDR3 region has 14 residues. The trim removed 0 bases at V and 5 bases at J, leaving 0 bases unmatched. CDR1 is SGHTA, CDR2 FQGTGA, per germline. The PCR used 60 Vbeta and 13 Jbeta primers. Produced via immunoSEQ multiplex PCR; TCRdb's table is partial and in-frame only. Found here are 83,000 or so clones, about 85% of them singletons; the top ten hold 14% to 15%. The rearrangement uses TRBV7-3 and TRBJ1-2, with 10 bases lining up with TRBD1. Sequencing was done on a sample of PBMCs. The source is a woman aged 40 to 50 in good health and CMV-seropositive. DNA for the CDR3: TGTGCCAGCAGCTTAACGGACAGGGGGTATGGCTACACCTTC. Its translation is CASSLTDRGYGYTF.